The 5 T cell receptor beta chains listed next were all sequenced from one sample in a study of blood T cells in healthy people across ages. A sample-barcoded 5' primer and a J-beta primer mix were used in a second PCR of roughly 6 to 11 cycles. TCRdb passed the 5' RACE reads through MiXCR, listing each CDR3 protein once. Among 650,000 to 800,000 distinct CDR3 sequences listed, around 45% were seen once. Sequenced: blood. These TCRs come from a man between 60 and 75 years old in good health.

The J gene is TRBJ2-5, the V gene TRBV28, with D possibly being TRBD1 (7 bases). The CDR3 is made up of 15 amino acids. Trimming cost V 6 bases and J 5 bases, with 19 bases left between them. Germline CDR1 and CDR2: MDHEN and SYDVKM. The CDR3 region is CASSPHRGGGETQYF. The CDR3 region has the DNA TGTGCCAGCAGCCCTCACAGGGGAGGAGGGGAGACCCAGTACTTC.

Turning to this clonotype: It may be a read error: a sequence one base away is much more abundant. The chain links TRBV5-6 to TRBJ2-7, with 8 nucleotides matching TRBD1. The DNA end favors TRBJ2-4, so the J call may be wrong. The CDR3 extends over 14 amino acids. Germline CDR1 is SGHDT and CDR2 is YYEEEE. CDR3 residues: CASSSAGGADIQYF. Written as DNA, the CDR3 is TGTGCCAGCAGCTCGGCAGGGGGCGCGGACATTCAGTACTTC.

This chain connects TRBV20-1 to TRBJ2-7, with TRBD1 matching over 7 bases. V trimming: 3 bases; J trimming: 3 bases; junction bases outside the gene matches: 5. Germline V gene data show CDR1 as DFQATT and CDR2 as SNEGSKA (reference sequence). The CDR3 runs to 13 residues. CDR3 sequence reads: CSARGDSHYEQYF. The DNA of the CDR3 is TGCAGTGCTAGGGGGGACAGTCACTACGAGCAGTACTTC.

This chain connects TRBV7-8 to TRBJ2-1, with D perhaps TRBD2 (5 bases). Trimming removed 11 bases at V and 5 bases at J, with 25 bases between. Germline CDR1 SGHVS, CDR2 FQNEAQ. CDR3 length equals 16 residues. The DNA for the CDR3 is TGTGCCCGCACCCCTCCGGGGTCTAGCCCAAACAATGAGCAGTTCTTC. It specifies CARTPPGSSPNNEQFF.

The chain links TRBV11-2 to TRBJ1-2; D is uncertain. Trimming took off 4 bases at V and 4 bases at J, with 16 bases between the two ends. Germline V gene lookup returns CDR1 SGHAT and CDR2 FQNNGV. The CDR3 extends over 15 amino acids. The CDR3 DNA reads TGTGCCAGCAGCTCCTTAAACTCAGCGGGCTATGGCTACACCTTC. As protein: CASSSLNSAGYGYTF.